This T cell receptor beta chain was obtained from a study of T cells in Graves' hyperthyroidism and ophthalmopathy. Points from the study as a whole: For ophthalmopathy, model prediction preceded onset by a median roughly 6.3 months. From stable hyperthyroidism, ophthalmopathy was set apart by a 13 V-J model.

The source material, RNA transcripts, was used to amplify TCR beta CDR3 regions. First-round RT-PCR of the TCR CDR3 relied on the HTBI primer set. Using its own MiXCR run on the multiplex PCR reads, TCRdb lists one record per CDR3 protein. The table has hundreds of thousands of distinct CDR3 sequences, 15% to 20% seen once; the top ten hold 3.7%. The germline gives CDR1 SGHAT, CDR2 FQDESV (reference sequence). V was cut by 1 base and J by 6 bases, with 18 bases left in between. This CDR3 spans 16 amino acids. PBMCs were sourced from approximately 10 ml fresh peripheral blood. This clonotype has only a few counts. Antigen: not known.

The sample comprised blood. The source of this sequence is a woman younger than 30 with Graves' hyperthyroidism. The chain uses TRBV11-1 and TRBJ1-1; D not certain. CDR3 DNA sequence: TGTGCCAGCAGCTTAGAAGGGAACCTGATTCTCGCTGAAGCTTTCTTT. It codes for CASSLEGNLILAEAFF.